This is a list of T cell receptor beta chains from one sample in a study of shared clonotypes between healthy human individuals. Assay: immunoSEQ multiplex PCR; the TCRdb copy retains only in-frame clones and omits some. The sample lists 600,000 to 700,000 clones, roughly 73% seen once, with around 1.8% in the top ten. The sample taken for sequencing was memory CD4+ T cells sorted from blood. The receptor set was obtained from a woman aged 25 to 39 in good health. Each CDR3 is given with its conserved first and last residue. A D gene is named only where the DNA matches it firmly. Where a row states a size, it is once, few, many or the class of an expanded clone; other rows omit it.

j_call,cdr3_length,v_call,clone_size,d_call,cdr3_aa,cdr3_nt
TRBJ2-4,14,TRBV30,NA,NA,CAWSVGQVGNIQYF,TGTGCCTGGAGTGTGGGTCAGGTCGGAAACATTCAGTACTTC
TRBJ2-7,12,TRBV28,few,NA,CASTSLEYEQYF,TGTGCCAGCACCTCTTTGGAGTACGAGCAGTACTTC
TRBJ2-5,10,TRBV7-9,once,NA,CASSAGTQYF,TGTGCCAGCAGCGCCGGGACCCAGTACTTC
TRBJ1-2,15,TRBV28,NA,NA,CASSLGGPPFRGYTF,TGTGCCAGCAGTTTGGGGGGCCCCCCATTCCGGGGCTACACCTTC
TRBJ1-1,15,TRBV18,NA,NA,CASSPTPVQTTEAFF,TGTGCCAGCTCACCAACGCCGGTGCAGACCACTGAAGCTTTCTTT
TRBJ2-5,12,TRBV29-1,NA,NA,CSVDYAEETQYF,TGCAGCGTGGACTACGCCGAAGAGACCCAGTACTTC
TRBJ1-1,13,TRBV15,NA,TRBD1,CATNRGLDTEAFF,TGTGCCACCAACAGGGGTTTGGACACTGAAGCTTTCTTT
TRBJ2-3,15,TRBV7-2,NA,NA,CASSLVSLSADTQYF,TGTGCCAGCAGCTTAGTAAGCCTCAGCGCAGATACGCAGTATTTT
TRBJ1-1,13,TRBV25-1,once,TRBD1,CASTGTGGTEAFF,TGTGCCAGCACCGGGACAGGGGGCACTGAAGCTTTCTTT
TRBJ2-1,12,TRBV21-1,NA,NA,CAATGVHNEQFF,TGTGCCGCGACTGGCGTGCACAATGAGCAGTTCTTC
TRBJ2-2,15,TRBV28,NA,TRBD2,CASSSGGTNTGELFF,TGTGCCAGCAGCAGCGGGGGAACGAACACCGGGGAGCTGTTTTTT
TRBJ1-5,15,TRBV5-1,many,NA,CASSFMGDVNQPQHF,TGCGCCAGCAGCTTTATGGGGGACGTTAATCAGCCCCAGCATTTT
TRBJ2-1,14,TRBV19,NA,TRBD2,CASSNREGYNEQFF,TGTGCCAGTAGTAATCGGGAGGGATACAATGAGCAGTTCTTC
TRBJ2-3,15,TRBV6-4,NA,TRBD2,CASSEWLADTDTQYF,TGTGCCAGCAGTGAATGGCTAGCGGACACAGATACGCAGTATTTT
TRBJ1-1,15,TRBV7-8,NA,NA,CASSPQRGEGTEAFF,TGTGCCAGCAGCCCACAAAGGGGGGAGGGGACTGAAGCTTTCTTT
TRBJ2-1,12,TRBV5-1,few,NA,CASSLMGEEQFF,TGCGCCAGCAGCTTAATGGGAGAGGAGCAGTTCTTC
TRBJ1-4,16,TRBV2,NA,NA,CASSEAVWRDNEKLFF,TGTGCCAGCAGTGAAGCTGTATGGAGGGATAATGAAAAACTGTTTTTT
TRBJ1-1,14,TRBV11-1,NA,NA,CASSFRETDTEAFF,TGTGCCAGCAGCTTCAGGGAGACTGACACTGAAGCTTTCTTT
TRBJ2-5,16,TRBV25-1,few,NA,CASSAPEEPLGETQYF,TGTGCCAGCAGTGCCCCAGAGGAACCCCTTGGGGAGACCCAGTACTTC
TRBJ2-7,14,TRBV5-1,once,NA,CASSPDGSLYEQYF,TGCGCCAGCAGCCCGGATGGATCACTCTACGAGCAGTACTTC
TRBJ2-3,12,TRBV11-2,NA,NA,CASSRVGGTQYF,TGTGCCAGCAGCCGCGTCGGTGGTACGCAGTATTTT
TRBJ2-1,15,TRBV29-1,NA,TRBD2,CSVVLRGGLYNEQFF,TGCAGCGTTGTACTTCGGGGGGGGCTTTACAATGAGCAGTTCTTC
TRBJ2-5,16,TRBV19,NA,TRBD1,CASSIGGQGFQETQYF,TGTGCCAGTAGTATAGGCGGACAGGGCTTCCAAGAGACCCAGTACTTC
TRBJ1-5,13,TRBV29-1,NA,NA,CSVRTDSNQPQHF,TGCAGCGTCCGGACGGATAGCAATCAGCCCCAGCATTTT
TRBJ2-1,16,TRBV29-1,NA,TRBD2,CSVVAGGPGSYNEQFF,TGCAGCGTTGTAGCGGGAGGGCCGGGCTCCTACAATGAGCAGTTCTTC
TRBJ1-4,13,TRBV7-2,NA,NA,CASSSRTVEKLFF,TGTGCCAGCAGCTCCCGGACGGTTGAAAAACTGTTTTTT